This is a list of T cell receptor beta chains from one sample in a study of blood T cell repertoires in COVID-19. Repertoires were generated with immunoSEQ multiplex PCR, while TCRdb's copy carries only in-frame clones and drops some. This sample has some 40,000 clones, with about 91% found just once. Sequences were obtained from peripheral blood. Receptor source: a woman aged 25-40 years in a cohort sampled during active COVID-19. Each CDR3 is given with its conserved first and last residue. Each record gives: clone size, D gene, V gene, J gene, CDR3 protein, CDR3 DNA. A D gene is named only where the DNA matches it firmly. Where a row states a size, it is once, few, many or the class of an expanded clone; other rows omit it.

abundance: -; d_gene: TRBD2; v_gene: TRBV7-3; j_gene: TRBJ2-1; CDR3aa: CASSLSGSDNEQFF; CDR3nt: TGTGCCAGCAGCTTAAGCGGGAGTGACAATGAGCAGTTCTTC
abundance: -; d_gene: TRBD2; v_gene: TRBV24-1; j_gene: TRBJ2-5; CDR3aa: CATSDAGLAGETQYF; CDR3nt: TGTGCCACCAGTGATGCGGGACTAGCGGGAGAGACCCAGTACTTC
abundance: -; d_gene: -; v_gene: TRBV5-6; j_gene: TRBJ2-7; CDR3aa: CASSWGPRGRGNEQYF; CDR3nt: TGTGCCAGCAGCTGGGGACCAAGGGGTCGGGGGAACGAGCAGTACTTC
abundance: -; d_gene: -; v_gene: TRBV11-3; j_gene: TRBJ1-1; CDR3aa: CASSPGLMNTEAFF; CDR3nt: TGTGCCAGCAGCCCGGGACTAATGAACACTGAAGCTTTCTTT
abundance: -; d_gene: TRBD1; v_gene: TRBV14; j_gene: TRBJ1-1; CDR3aa: CASSHIQGATEAFF; CDR3nt: TGTGCCAGCAGCCATATACAGGGGGCGACTGAAGCTTTCTTT
abundance: -; d_gene: -; v_gene: TRBV28; j_gene: TRBJ1-1; CDR3aa: CASSLTDFTEAFF; CDR3nt: TGTGCCAGCAGTTTAACGGACTTTACTGAAGCTTTCTTT
abundance: once; d_gene: -; v_gene: TRBV7-9; j_gene: TRBJ1-1; CDR3aa: CASILYSDTEAFF; CDR3nt: TGTGCCAGCATCCTTTATTCGGACACTGAAGCTTTCTTT
abundance: few; d_gene: TRBD2; v_gene: TRBV28; j_gene: TRBJ2-1; CDR3aa: CASAPIGTGGLAGGNEQFF; CDR3nt: TGTGCCAGCGCTCCCATAGGGACAGGGGGACTAGCGGGAGGCAATGAGCAGTTCTTC
abundance: -; d_gene: -; v_gene: TRBV6-1; j_gene: TRBJ1-2; CDR3aa: CASSEGLGGNYGYTF; CDR3nt: TGTGCCAGCAGTGAAGGCCTCGGGGGTAACTATGGCTACACCTTC
abundance: -; d_gene: -; v_gene: TRBV28; j_gene: TRBJ2-4; CDR3aa: CASSLFGQGGKNIQYF; CDR3nt: TGTGCCAGCAGTTTATTCGGGCAGGGAGGCAAAAACATTCAGTACTTC
abundance: -; d_gene: -; v_gene: TRBV5-4; j_gene: TRBJ2-2; CDR3aa: CASSSRRNTGELFF; CDR3nt: TGTGCCAGCAGCTCACGGAGGAACACCGGGGAGCTGTTTTTT
abundance: -; d_gene: -; v_gene: TRBV30; j_gene: TRBJ1-1; CDR3aa: CAWTGRPTEAFF; CDR3nt: TGTGCCTGGACAGGGCGGCCCACTGAAGCTTTCTTT
abundance: -; d_gene: TRBD2; v_gene: TRBV6-2/TRBV6-3; j_gene: TRBJ2-1; CDR3aa: CASSPGLARRRQDNEQFF; CDR3nt: TGTGCCAGCAGCCCGGGACTAGCGAGGCGGAGACAGGACAATGAGCAGTTCTTC
abundance: -; d_gene: TRBD2; v_gene: TRBV9; j_gene: TRBJ2-1; CDR3aa: CASSGTSGNEQFF; CDR3nt: TGTGCCAGCAGCGGGACTAGCGGAAATGAGCAGTTCTTC
abundance: once; d_gene: TRBD2; v_gene: TRBV19; j_gene: TRBJ2-1; CDR3aa: CASSILAGVSNEQFF; CDR3nt: TGTGCCAGTAGTATCCTAGCGGGAGTATCCAATGAGCAGTTCTTC